This T cell receptor (beta chain) was captured by sequencing in a study of molecular identifiers for immune sequencing clone quantification. Naive CD8 libraries used about 19,000 to 1,000,000 sorted cells and 10%, 30% or 50% RNA. Sorting defined naive CD8 T cells as CD8+CD4-CCR7+CD45RA+. Making the bulk TCR libraries relied on previously described methods and listed TCR primers. TCRdb re-called the PCR reads with MiXCR, one entry per CDR3 protein. The sample carries about half a million distinct CDR3 sequences, around 23% recorded once. Findings and caveats of the study: With a barcode shared among identical TCR molecules, highly expanded clone sizes could be underestimated.

Germline CDR1 SGDLS, CDR2 YYNGEE. Trimming removed 4 bases at V and 2 bases at J, with 9 bases between. CDR3 length equals 13 residues. This clonotype was observed a few times. The antigen remains undetermined. The clonotype originates from a human donor in good health. Some libraries in this study had Jurkat cell RNA spiked in. The rearrangement joins TRBV9 to TRBJ1-1; D call uncertain. The source material was naive CD8+ T cells from blood, with Jurkat cell RNA spiked in. Noted subset: FACS-sorted CD8+CD4-CCR7+CD45RA+ naive T cells. In nucleotides, the CDR3 is TGTGCCAGCAGCCATGGGAGTAACACTGAAGCTTTCTTT. This translates into CASSHGSNTEAFF.